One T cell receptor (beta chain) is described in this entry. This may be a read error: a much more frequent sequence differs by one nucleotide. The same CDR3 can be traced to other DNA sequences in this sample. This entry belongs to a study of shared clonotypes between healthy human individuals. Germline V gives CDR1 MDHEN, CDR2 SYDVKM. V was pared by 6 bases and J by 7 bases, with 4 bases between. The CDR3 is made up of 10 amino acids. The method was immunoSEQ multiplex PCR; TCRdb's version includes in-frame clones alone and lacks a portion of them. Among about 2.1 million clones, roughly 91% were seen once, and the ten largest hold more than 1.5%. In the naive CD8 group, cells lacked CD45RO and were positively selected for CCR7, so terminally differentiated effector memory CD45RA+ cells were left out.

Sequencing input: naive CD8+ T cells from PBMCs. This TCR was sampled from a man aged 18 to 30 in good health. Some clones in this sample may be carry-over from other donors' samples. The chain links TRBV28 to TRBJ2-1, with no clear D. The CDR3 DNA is TGTGCCAGCAGCCTAAATGAGCAGTTCTTC. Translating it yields CASSLNEQFF.